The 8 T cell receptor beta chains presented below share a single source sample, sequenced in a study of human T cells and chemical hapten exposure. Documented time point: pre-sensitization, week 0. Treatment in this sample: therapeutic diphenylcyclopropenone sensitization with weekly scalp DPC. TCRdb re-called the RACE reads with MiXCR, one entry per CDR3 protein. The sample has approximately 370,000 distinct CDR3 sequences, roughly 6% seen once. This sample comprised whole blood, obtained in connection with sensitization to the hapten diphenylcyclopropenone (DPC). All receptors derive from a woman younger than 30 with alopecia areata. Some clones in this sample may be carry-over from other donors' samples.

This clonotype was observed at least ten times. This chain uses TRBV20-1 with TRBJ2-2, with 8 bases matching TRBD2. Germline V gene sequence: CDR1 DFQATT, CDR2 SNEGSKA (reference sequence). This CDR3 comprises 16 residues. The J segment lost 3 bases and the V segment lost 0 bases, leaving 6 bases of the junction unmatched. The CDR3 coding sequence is TGCAGTGCTAGAGACCTAAGCGGGGGTTACACCGGGGAGCTGTTTTTT. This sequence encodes CSARDLSGGYTGELFF.

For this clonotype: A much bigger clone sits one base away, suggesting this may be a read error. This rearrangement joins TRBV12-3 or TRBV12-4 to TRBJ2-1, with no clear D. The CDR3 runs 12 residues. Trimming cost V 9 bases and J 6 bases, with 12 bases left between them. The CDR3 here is CARSPTANEQFF. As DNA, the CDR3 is TGTGCCAGAAGTCCCACGGCCAATGAGCAGTTCTTC.

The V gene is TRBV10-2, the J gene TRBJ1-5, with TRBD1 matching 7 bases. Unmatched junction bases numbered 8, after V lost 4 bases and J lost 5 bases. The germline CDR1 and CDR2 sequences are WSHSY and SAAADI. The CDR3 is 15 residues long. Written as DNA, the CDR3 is TGCGCCAGCAGTGGTTTAGGGGGCTTCGATCAGCCCCAGCATTTT. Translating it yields CASSGLGGFDQPQHF.

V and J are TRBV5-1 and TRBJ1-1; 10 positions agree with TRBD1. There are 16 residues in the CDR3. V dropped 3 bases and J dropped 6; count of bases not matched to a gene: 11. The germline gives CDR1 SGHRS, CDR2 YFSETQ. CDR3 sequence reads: CASSSGVGQGTAEAFF. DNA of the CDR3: TGCGCCAGCAGCTCTGGTGTGGGACAGGGGACCGCTGAAGCTTTCTTT.

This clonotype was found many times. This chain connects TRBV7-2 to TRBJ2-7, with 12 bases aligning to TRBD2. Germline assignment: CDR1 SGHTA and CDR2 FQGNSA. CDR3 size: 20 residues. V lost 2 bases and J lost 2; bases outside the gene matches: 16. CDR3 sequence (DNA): TGTGCCAGCAGCTTACAATCGCTAGCGGGGGGGCCAGTGGCTCCCTACGAGCAGTACTTC. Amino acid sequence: CASSLQSLAGGPVAPYEQYF.

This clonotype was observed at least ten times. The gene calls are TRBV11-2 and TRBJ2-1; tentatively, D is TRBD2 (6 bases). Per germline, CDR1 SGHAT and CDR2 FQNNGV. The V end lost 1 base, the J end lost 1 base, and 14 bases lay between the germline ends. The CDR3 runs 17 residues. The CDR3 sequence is CASSLVLRGRSYNEQFF. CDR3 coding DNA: TGTGCCAGCAGCTTAGTTTTACGGGGGAGGTCCTACAATGAGCAGTTCTTC.

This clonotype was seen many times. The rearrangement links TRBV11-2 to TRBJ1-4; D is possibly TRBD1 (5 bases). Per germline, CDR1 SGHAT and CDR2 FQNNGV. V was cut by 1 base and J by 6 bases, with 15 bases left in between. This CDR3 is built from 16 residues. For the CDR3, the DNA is TGTGCCAGCAGCTTAGGTCAACAGGAGGGTGATGAAAAACTGTTTTTT. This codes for CASSLGQQEGDEKLFF.

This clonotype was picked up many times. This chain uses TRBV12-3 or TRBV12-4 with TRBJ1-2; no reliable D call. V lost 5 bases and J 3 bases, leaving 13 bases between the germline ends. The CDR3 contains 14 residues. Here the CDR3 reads CASSKIYGYYGYTF. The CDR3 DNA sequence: TGTGCCAGCAGTAAGATTTATGGCTACTATGGCTACACCTTC.